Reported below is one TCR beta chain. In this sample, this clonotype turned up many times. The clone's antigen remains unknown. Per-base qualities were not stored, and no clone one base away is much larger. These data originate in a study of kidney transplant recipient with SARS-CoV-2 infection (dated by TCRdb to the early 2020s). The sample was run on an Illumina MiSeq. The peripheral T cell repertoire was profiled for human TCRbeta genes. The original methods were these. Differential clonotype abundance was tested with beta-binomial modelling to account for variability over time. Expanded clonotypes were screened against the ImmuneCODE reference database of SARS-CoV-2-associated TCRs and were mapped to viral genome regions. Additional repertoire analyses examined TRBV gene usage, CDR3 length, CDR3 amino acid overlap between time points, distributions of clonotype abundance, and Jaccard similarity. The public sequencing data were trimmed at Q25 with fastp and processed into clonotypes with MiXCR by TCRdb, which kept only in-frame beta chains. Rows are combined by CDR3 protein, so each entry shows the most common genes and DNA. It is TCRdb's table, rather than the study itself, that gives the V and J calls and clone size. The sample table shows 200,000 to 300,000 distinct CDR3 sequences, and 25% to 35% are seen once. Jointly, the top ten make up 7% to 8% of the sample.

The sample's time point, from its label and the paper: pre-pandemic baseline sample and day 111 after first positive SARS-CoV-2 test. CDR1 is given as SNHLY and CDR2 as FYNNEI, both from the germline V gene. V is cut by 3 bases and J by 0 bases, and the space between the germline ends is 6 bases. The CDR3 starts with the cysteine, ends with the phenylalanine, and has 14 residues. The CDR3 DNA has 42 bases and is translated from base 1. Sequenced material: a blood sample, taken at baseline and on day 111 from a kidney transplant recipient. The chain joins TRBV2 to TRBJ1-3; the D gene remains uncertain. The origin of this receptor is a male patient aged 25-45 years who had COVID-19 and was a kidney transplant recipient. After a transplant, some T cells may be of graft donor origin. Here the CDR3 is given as CASSDRFSGNTIYF. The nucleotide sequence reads TGTGCCAGCAGTGACAGGTTCTCTGGAAACACCATATATTTT.